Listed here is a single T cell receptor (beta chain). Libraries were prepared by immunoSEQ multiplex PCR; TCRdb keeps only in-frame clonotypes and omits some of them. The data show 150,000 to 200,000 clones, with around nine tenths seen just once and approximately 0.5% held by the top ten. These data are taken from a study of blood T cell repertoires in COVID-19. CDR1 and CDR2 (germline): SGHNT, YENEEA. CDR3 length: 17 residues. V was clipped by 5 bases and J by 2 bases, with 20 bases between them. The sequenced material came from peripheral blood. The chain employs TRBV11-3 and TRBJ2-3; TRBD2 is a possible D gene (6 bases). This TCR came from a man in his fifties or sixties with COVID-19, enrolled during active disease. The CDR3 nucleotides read TGTGCCAGCAGCGACCTCATAGCGGATAGTACCACAGATACGCAGTATTTT. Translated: CASSDLIADSTTDTQYF.